Presented here are 7 T cell receptor beta chains from one specimen sequenced in a study of T cells in Graves' hyperthyroidism and ophthalmopathy (dated by TCRdb to between 2017 and 2020). Receptors were amplified or captured by multiplex PCR. These reads were obtained on an Illumina HiSeq 2000. TCR beta CDR3 regions were amplified from RNA transcripts. The TCR CDR3 was subjected to a first round of RT-PCR using the HTBI primer set and the Qiagen OneStep RT-PCR kit. TCRdb's own reprocessing of the public reads used fastp at Q25 and MiXCR and kept productive beta chains. Entries are consolidated by CDR3 protein sequence, retaining the most common genes and DNA. The sample yields nearly 750,000 distinct CDR3 sequences; approximately 40% were counted once. The ten largest clonotypes hold around 31% of the sample. What was sequenced was blood. These receptors were taken from a woman in her 40s with Graves' hyperthyroidism.

This chain links TRBV15 with TRBJ1-2, with a weak D call TRBD1 (5 bases). CDR1 and CDR2 (germline): LNHNV, YYDKDF (reference sequence). This CDR3 is 14 amino acids long. V shed 3 bases and J shed 3 bases, with 11 bases lying between them. In nucleotides, the CDR3 is TGTGCCACCAGCAGGTACGGGGGAGACTATGGCTACACCTTC. This translates into CATSRYGGDYGYTF.

Written as DNA, the CDR3 is TGTGCCATCAGTGACGGGACAGGGGGGCAGCCCCAGCATTTT. It codes for CAISDGTGGQPQHF. V gene TRBV10-3 combines with J gene TRBJ1-5; 11 bases fit TRBD1. Germline V lookup: CDR1 ENHRY, CDR2 SYGVKD. With 3 bases clipped from V and 7 bases from J, the junction kept 2 bases outside the gene matches. This CDR3 spans 14 amino acids.

Points on this clonotype: Mismatch with germline at one junction end may stem from a read error. The chain carries TRBV10-3 and TRBJ1-1; D not certain. The CDR3 spans 12 residues. Germline V gives CDR1 ENHRY, CDR2 SYGVKD. The CDR3 sequence is CASSGIDTEAFF. Written as DNA, the CDR3 is TGTGCCAGCAGTGGGATCGACACTGAAGCTTTCTTT.

In this sample, this clonotype turned up once. The chain joins TRBV10-3 to TRBJ1-3, with D possibly being TRBD1 (5 bases). This CDR3 has 14 residues. Trimming removed 8 bases from V and 7 bases from J, with 18 bases in between. Germline lookup yields CDR1 ENHRY and CDR2 SYGVKD. The CDR3 nucleotides read TGTGCCATCCTGGGCGCCGCTGGGGCCAACACCATATATTTT. This codes for CAILGAAGANTIYF.

This clonotype was observed at least ten times. Here the CDR3 reads CASSLDLNSPLHF. The CDR3, as DNA: TGTGCCAGCAGCTTAGATCTTAATTCACCCCTCCACTTT. J is TRBJ1-6 and V is TRBV7-9; D call uncertain. The germline CDR1 and CDR2 sequences are SEHNR and FQNEAQ (reference sequence). CDR3 size: 13 residues. Trimming left V 1 base short and J 6 bases short, with 4 bases between. The full variable domain, rest sourced from reference TRBV7-9 and TRBJ1-6, is DTGVSQNPRHKITKRGQNVTFRCDPISEHNRLYWYRQTLGQGPEFLTYFQNEAQLEKSRLLSDRFSAERPKGSFSTLEIQRTEQGDSAMYLCASSLDLNSPLHFGNGTRLTVT.

The J gene is TRBJ2-5, the V gene TRBV19; 9 positions match TRBD1. After removal of 6 bases from V and 5 bases from J, the junction contained 13 bases not matched to a gene. Germline lookup yields CDR1 LNHDA and CDR2 SQIVND (reference sequence). The CDR3 runs to 16 residues. In nucleotides, the CDR3 is TGTGCCAGTAGCCGTCTGACAACAGGGGGCGGGGAGACCCAGTACTTC. It specifies CASSRLTTGGGETQYF.

The gene calls are TRBV20-1 and TRBJ1-1, with D hard to call. Trimming removed 0 bases at V and 6 bases at J, with 11 bases between. CDR1 and CDR2 from the germline V gene are DFQATT and SNEGSKA (reference sequence). The CDR3 extends over 13 amino acids. CDR3 sequence: CSARDTKEAEAFF. The CDR3 region has the DNA TGCAGTGCTAGAGACACGAAGGAGGCTGAAGCTTTCTTT.